This TCR beta chain appears in the sequencing data of a study of blood T cell repertoires in COVID-19. About the study: The study drew acute and convalescent COVID-19 samples from the United States, Italy and Spain.

With V trimmed by 3 bases and J by 14 bases, 11 bases remained unmatched. The CDR3 contains 14 residues. Per the germline V gene, CDR1 is MNHNS and CDR2 is SASEGT. Original analysis: Estimated nucleated cell counts came from reference gene primer amplification. Some clones are missing from TCRdb's copy, which holds only in-frame ones; the method was immunoSEQ multiplex PCR. That table furnishes V, J and clone size, whereas the DNA furnished D and trimming. The sample yields 35,000 to 45,000 clones, roughly 85% seen once. This receptor was identified in a woman in her sixties or seventies in a cohort sampled during active COVID-19. The sequenced sample consisted of peripheral blood. The V gene is TRBV6-1, the J gene TRBJ1-2; TRBD1 matches 11 bases. CDR3 loop: CASSEDRGRSFQTF. The CDR3 DNA follows: TGTGCCAGCAGTGAGGACAGGGGGCGTTCCTTCCAAACCTTC.